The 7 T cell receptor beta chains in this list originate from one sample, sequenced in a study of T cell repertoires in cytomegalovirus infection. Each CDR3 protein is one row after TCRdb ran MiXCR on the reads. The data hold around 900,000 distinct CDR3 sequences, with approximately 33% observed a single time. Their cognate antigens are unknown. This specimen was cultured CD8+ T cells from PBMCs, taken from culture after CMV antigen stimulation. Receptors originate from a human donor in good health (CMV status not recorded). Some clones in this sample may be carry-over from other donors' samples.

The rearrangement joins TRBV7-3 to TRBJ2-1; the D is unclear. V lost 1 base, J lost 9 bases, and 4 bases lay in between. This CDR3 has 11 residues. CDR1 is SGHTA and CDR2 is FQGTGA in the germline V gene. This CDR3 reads CASSLMGEQFF. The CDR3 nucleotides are TGTGCCAGCAGCTTAATGGGTGAGCAGTTCTTC.

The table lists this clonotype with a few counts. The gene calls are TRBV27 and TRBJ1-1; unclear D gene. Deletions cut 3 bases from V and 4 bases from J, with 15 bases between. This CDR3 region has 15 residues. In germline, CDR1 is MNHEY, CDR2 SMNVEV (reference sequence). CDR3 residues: CASSLVSVQTTEAFF. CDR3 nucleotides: TGTGCCAGCAGTTTGGTCTCTGTACAAACCACTGAAGCTTTCTTT.

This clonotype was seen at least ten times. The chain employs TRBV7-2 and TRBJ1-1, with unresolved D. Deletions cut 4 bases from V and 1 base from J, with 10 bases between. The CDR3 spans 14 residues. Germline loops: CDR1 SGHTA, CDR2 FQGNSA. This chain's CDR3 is CASSYTTGNTEAFF. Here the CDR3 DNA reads TGTGCCAGCAGCTACACGACGGGGAACACTGAAGCTTTCTTT.

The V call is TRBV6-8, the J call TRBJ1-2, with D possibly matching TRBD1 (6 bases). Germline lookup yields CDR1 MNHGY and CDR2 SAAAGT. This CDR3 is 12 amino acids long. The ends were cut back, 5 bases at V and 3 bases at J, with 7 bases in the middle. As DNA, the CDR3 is TGTGCCAGCAGTAGGACAGACTATGGCTACACCTTC. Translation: CASSRTDYGYTF.

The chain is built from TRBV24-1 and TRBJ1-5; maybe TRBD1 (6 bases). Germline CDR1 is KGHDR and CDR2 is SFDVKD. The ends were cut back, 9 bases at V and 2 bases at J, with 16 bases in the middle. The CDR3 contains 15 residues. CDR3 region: CATCAGGEGNQPQHF. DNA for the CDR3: TGTGCCACCTGTGCGGGGGGCGAGGGCAATCAGCCCCAGCATTTT.

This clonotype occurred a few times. The CDR3 loop is CASSQDYQGYTF. In DNA form, the CDR3 reads TGCGCCAGCAGCCAAGATTACCAGGGCTACACCTTC. The chain links TRBV4-1 to TRBJ1-2; the D is unclear. The germline V gene has CDR1 MGHRA and CDR2 YSYEKL. This CDR3 is 12 amino acids long. V gave up 0 bases and J gave up 8 bases, with 7 bases separating them.

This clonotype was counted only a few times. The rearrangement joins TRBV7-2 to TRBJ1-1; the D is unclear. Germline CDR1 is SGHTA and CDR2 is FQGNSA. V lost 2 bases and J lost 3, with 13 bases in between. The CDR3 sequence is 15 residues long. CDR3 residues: CASSLTVGSDTEAFF. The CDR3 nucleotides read TGTGCCAGCAGCTTAACGGTAGGGTCGGACACTGAAGCTTTCTTT.